The entry below describes one T cell receptor beta chain. What it binds is unknown. One end of the junction fails to match germline, which may point to a read error. Tagging with unique molecular identifiers was applied to individual cDNA molecules. TCRdb reprocessed the 5' RACE reads via MiXCR and lists one record per CDR3 protein. Of tens of thousands of distinct CDR3 sequences detected, roughly 16% appear once; the ten largest clones hold roughly an eighth. This sample is drawn from a study of early T cells in non-severe SARS-CoV-2 infection. Study-level information: With bulk RNA from unsorted whole blood as input, sequencing yielded unpaired chains.

The CDR3 loop spans 11 amino acids. Germline values: CDR1 LGHNT, CDR2 FRNRAP. General study points: Using VDJdb, the matching emphasized anti-spike CD8 responses while missing private and CD4 specificities.

Sequencing input: whole blood. The receptor comes from an adult who was a healthcare worker with PCR-confirmed SARS-CoV-2 infection or an uninfected control (not recorded which). The chain couples TRBV12-5 to TRBJ2-5; 9 nucleotides match TRBD1. The CDR3 region is CASGPWTGANF. CDR3 DNA sequence: TGTGCTAGTGGTCCGTGGACAGGGGCCAACTTC.